This T cell receptor (beta chain) was recorded in a study of T-cell reconstitution after alpha-beta-depleted transplantation in children. The authors prepared the TCRbeta library with unique molecular identifiers. From the PCR reads, TCRdb called clonotypes with MiXCR, one entry per CDR3 protein. This table has some 600,000 distinct CDR3 sequences, over 15% appearing once. This clonotype appeared many times. CDR1 is MNHNS, CDR2 SASEGT, per germline. The CDR3 has 12 residues. Trimming took 4 bases from V and 10 from J, leaving 14 bases between them. The chain recombines TRBV6-1 with TRBJ2-7; D is unclear. The sequence came from a human donor who donated a stem cell graft to a child with acute myeloid leukemia. This specimen was PBMCs from the stem cell graft donor, taken from the stem cell graft. The CDR3 DNA follows: TGTGCCAGCAGTGGGGGTAGGGAAACCCAGTACGTC. This sequence encodes CASSGGRETQYV.